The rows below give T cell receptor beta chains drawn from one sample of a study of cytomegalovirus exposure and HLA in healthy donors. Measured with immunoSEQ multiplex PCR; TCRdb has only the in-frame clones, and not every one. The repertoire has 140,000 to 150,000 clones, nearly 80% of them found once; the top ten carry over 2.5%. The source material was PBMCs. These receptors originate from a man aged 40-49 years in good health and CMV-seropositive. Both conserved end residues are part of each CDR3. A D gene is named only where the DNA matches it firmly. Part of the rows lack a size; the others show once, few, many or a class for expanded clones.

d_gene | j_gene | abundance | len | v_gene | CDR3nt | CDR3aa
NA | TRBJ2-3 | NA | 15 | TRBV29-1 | TGCAGCGCCATGAGGTTTATTTCTAGCACAGATACGCAGTATTTT | CSAMRFISSTDTQYF
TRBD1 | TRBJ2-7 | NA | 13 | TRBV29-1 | TGCAGCGGGGGACAGGGGACGGGGGACGAGCAGTACTTC | CSGGQGTGDEQYF
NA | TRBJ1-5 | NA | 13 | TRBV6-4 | TGTGCCAGCAGTGTCCAGACCGGGCAGCCCCAGCATTTT | CASSVQTGQPQHF
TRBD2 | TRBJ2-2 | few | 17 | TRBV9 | TGTGCCAGCAGCCCGAGGACTAGCGGGGGATTAACCGGGGAGCTGTTTTTT | CASSPRTSGGLTGELFF
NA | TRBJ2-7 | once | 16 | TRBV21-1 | TGTGCCAGCAGCTCCGATCGCCGACAGCCAAACTACGAGCAGTACTTC | CASSSDRRQPNYEQYF
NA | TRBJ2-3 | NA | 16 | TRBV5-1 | TGCGCCAGCAGCCCCGCCCCGGGGTACTACACAGATACGCAGTATTTT | CASSPAPGYYTDTQYF
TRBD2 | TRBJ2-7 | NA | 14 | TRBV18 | TGTGCCAGCTCACCGGGACTAGCGGAAAACGAGCAGTACTTC | CASSPGLAENEQYF
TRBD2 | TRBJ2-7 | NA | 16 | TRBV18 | TGTGCCAGCTCACCCCCTACTAGCGGGAGGGCCTACGAGCAGTACTTC | CASSPPTSGRAYEQYF
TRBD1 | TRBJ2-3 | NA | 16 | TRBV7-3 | TGTGCCAGCAGCTCCTCCGGGACAGAAAACACAGATACGCAGTATTTT | CASSSSGTENTDTQYF
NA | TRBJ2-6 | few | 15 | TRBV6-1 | TGTGCCAGCAGCCGAGGCTCGTCTGGGGCCAACGTCCTGACTTTC | CASSRGSSGANVLTF
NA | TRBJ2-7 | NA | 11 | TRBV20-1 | TGCAGCGTTACTAGTACATACGAGCAGTACTTC | CSVTSTYEQYF
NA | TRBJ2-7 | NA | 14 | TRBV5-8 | TGTGCCAGCAGCAGAAAACCTAGCTCCTACGAGCAGTACTTC | CASSRKPSSYEQYF
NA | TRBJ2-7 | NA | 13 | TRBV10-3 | TGTGCCATCAGTGACCCAACAGGCTACGAGCAGTACTTC | CAISDPTGYEQYF
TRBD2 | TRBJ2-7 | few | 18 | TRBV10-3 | TGTGCCATCAGTGACCGGACTAGCGGGAGAACCTCACTATACGAGCAGTACTTC | CAISDRTSGRTSLYEQYF
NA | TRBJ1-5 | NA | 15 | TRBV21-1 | TGTGCCAGCAGGGGGCCGGGACAGGGAAATCAGCCCCAGCATTTT | CASRGPGQGNQPQHF
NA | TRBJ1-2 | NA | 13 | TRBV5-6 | TGTGCCAGCAGCTTGTGGGGCGATTATGGCTACACCTTC | CASSLWGDYGYTF
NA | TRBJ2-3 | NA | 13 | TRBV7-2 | TGTGCCAGCAGCCAACAGAACACAGATACGCAGTATTTT | CASSQQNTDTQYF
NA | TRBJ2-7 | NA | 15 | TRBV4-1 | TGCGCCAGCAGCCAAGATTCAAGACAGTCCTACGAGCAGTACTTC | CASSQDSRQSYEQYF